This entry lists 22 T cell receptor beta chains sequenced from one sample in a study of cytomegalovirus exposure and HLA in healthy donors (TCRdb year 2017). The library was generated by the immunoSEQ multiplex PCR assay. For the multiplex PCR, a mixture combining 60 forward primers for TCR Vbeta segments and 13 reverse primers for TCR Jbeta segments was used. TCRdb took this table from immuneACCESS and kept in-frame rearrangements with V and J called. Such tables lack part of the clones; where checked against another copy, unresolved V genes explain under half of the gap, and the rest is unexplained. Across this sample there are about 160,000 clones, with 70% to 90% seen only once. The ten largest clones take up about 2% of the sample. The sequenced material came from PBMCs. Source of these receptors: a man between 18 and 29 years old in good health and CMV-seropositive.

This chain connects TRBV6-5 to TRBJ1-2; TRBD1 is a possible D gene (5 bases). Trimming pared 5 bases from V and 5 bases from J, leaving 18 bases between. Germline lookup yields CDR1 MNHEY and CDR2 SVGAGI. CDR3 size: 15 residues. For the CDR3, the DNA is TGTGCCAGCAGTACGGGGGTACCGGCGGTGTATGGCTACACCTTC. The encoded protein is CASSTGVPAVYGYTF.

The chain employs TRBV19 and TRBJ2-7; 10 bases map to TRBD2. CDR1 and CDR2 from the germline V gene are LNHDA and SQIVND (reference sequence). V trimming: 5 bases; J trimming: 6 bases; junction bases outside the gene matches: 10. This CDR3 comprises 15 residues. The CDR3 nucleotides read TGTGCCAGTAGTGCTAAGCGGGGGGGCCCCTCCGAGCAGTACTTC. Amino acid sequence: CASSAKRGGPSEQYF.

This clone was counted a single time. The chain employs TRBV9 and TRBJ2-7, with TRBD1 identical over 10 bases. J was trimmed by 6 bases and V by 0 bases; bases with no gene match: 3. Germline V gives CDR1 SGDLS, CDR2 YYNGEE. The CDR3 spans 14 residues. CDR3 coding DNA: TGTGCCAGCAGCGTAGAGGACAGGGGGGGCGAGCAGTACTTC. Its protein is CASSVEDRGGEQYF.

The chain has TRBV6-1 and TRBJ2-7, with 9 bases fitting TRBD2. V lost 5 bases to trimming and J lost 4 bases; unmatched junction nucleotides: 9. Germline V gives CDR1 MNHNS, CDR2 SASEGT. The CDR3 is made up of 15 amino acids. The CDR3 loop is CASSLAGTSGYEQYF. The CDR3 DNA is TGTGCCAGCAGTCTAGCGGGGACCTCGGGGTACGAGCAGTACTTC.

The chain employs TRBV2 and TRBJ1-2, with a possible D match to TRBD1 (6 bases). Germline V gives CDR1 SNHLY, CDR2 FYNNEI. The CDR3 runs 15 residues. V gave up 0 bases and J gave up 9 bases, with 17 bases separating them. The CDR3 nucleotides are TGTGCCAGCAGTGAAGCGTCTAGAGGGGGGGAAAGCTACACCTTC. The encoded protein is CASSEASRGGESYTF.

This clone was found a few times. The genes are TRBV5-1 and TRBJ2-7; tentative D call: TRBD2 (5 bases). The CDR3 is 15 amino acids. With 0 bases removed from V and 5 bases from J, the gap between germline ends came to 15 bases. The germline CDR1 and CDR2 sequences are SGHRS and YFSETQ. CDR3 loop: CASSLAGYTEDEQYF. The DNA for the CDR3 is TGCGCCAGCAGCTTGGCGGGGTACACAGAGGACGAGCAGTACTTC.

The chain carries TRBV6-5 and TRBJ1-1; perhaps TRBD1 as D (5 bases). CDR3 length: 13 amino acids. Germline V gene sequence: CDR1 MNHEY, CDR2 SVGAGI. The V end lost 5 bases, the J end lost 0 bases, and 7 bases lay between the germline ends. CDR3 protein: CASSMTVNTEAFF. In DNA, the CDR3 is TGTGCCAGCAGTATGACAGTGAACACTGAAGCTTTCTTT.

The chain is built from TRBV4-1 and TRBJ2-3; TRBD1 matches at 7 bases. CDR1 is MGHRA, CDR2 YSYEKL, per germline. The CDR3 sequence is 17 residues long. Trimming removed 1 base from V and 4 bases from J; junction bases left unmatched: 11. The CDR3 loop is CASSQAPLTGSADTQYF. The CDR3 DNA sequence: TGCGCCAGCAGCCAAGCACCACTGACAGGGAGCGCAGATACGCAGTATTTT.

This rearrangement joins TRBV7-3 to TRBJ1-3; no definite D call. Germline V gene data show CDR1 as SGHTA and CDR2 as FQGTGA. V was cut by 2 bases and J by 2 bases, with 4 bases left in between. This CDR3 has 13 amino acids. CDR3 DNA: TGTGCCAGCAGCTTATCCACTGGAAACACCATATATTTT. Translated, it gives CASSLSTGNTIYF.

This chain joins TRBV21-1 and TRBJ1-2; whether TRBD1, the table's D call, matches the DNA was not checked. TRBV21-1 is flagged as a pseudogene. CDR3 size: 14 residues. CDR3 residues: CASKGLTGWGGYTF. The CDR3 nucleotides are TGTGCCAGCAAAGGACTGACAGGGTGGGGTGGCTACACCTTC.

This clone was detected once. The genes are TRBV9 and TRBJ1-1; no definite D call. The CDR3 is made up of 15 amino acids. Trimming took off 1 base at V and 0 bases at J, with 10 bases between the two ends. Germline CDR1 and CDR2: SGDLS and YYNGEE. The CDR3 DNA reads TGTGCCAGCAGCGTACAGGCGGGGATGAACACTGAAGCTTTCTTT. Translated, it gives CASSVQAGMNTEAFF.

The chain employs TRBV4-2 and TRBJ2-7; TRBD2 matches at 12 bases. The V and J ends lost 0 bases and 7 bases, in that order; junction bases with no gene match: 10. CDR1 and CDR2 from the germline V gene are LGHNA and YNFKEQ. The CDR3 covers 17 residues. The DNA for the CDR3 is TGTGCCAGCAGCCAAGATCGGCTAGCGGGGGGGGTTCGGGAGCAGTACTTC. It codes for CASSQDRLAGGVREQYF.

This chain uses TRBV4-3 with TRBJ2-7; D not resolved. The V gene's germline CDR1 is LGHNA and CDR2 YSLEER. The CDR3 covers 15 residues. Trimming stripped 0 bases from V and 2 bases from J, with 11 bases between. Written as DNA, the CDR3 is TGCGCCAGCAGCCAAGACCTAGGAAGGCCCTACGAGCAGTACTTC. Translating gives CASSQDLGRPYEQYF.

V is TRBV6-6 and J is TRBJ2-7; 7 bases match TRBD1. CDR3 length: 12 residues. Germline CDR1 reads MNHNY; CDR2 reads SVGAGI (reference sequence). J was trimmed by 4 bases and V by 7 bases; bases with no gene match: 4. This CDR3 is CASNDRAYEQYF. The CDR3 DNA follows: TGTGCCAGCAATGACAGGGCATACGAGCAGTACTTC.

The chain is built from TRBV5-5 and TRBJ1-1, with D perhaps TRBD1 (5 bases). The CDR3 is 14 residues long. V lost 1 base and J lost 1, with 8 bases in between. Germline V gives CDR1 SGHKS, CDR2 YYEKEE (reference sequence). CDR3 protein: CASSLPQGNTEAFF. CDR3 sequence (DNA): TGTGCCAGCAGCTTGCCCCAGGGGAACACTGAAGCTTTCTTT.

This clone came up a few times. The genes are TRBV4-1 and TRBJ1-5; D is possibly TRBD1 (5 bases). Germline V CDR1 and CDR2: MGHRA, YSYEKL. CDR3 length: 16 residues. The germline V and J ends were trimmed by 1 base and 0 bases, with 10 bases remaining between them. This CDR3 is CASSQAGFPSNQPQHF. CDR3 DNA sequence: TGCGCCAGCAGCCAAGCAGGGTTCCCTAGCAATCAGCCCCAGCATTTT.

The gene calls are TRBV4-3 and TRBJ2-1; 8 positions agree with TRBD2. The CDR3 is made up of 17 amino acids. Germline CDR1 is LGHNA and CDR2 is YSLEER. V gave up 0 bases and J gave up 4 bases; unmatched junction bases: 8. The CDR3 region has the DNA TGCGCCAGCAGCCAAGAGGTAGCGGGGACTGCTTACAATGAGCAGTTCTTC. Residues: CASSQEVAGTAYNEQFF.

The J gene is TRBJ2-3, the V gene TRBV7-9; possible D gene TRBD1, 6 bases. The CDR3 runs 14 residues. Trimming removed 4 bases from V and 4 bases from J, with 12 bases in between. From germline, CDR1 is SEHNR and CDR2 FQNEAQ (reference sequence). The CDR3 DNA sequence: TGTGCCAGCAGCTCGCGACAGGACCCAGATACGCAGTATTTT. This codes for CASSSRQDPDTQYF.

Written as DNA, the CDR3 is TGTGCCAGCCGCCCCCGGGACAGGGGGAGGGAGACCCAGTACTTC. Its protein product is CASRPRDRGRETQYF. The chain uses TRBV2 and TRBJ2-5; 11 bases line up with TRBD1. There are 15 residues in the CDR3. Germline CDR1 SNHLY, CDR2 FYNNEI. V lost 8 bases to trimming and J lost 5 bases; unmatched junction nucleotides: 10.

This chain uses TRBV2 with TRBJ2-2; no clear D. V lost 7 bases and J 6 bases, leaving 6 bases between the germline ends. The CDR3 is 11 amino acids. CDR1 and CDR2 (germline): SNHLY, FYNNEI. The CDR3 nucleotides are TGTGCCAGCACAACATCCGGGGAGCTGTTTTTT. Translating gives CASTTSGELFF. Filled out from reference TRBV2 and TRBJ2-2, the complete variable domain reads EPEVTQTPSHQVTQMGQEVILRCVPISNHLYFYWYRQILGQKVEFLVSFYNNEISEKSEIFDDQFSVERPDGSNFTLKIRSTKLEDSAMYFCASTTSGELFFGEGSRLTVL.

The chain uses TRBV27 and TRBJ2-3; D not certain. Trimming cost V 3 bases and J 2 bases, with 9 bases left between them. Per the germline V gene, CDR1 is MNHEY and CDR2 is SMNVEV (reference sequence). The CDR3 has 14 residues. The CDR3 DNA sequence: TGTGCCAGCAGTTTGGCCAGATTCACAGATACGCAGTATTTT. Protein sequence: CASSLARFTDTQYF.

The CDR3 nucleotides read TGTGCCAGCAGCCATCCCGGGACAGGGCAGGAGACCCAGTACTTC. It is translated as CASSHPGTGQETQYF. The genes are TRBV4-2 and TRBJ2-5, with 9 bases identical to TRBD1. The ends lost 3 bases at V and 5 bases at J; junction bases unmatched: 7. This CDR3 region has 15 residues. In germline, CDR1 is LGHNA, CDR2 YNFKEQ.